The 27 T cell receptor beta chains below come from one sample, sequenced in a study of blood T cell repertoires in COVID-19. Measured with immunoSEQ multiplex PCR; TCRdb has only the in-frame clones, and not every one. Of under 200,000 clones listed, roughly 88% are singletons. What was sequenced was peripheral blood. The source is a woman in her sixties or seventies with acute or convalescent COVID-19.

The chain uses TRBV18 and TRBJ1-2; D remains unclear. With 3 bases removed from V and 1 base from J, the gap between germline ends came to 6 bases. Germline-derived CDR1 and CDR2 are KGHSH and LQKENI. The CDR3 totals 13 residues. In DNA, the CDR3 is TGTGCCAGCTCACCTCCTTATAACTATGGCTACACCTTC. The encoded protein is CASSPPYNYGYTF.

The gene calls are TRBV5-1 and TRBJ2-6; TRBD1 agrees at 7 bases. Germline V gene data show CDR1 as SGHRS and CDR2 as YFSETQ. The V gene end was trimmed by 4 bases and the J gene end by 8 bases; junction bases not matched to a gene: 9. CDR3 size: 15 residues. The CDR3 DNA reads as TGCGCCAGCAGCACCACGTACAGGGGACCCAACGTCCTGACTTTC. It translates to CASSTTYRGPNVLTF. The full variable domain, rest sourced from reference TRBV5-1 and TRBJ2-6, is KAGVTQTPRYLIKTRGQQVTLSCSPISGHRSVSWYQQTPGQGLQFLFEYFSETQRNKGNFPGRFSGRQFSNSRSEMNVSTLELGDSALYLCASSTTYRGPNVLTFGAGSRLTVL.

The gene calls are TRBV6-5 and TRBJ1-1, with 8 bases that match TRBD1. This CDR3 has 16 amino acids. In germline, CDR1 is MNHEY, CDR2 SVGAGI. With 4 bases clipped from V and 1 base from J, the junction kept 8 bases outside the gene matches. The CDR3 DNA reads TGTGCCAGCAGTTTTGGACAGGGAGCTTGGAACACTGAAGCTTTCTTT. It encodes CASSFGQGAWNTEAFF.

The rearrangement links TRBV7-9 to TRBJ1-2, with D possibly TRBD1 on 6 matching bases. Germline V CDR1 and CDR2: SEHNR, FQNEAQ (reference sequence). CDR3 length: 14 amino acids. Trimming cost V 4 bases and J 5 bases, with 14 bases left between them. This chain's CDR3 is CASSSSGTQYGYTF. The CDR3 nucleotides read TGTGCCAGCAGCTCCTCCGGGACACAATATGGCTACACCTTC.

This clone appeared a few times. The chain employs TRBV14 and TRBJ1-5; TRBD1 might be the D (5 bases). Germline V gene sequence: CDR1 SGHDN, CDR2 FVKESK. The CDR3 consists of 14 residues. V was pared by 4 bases and J by 2 bases, with 9 bases between. The CDR3 here is CASSRQGGNQPQHF. CDR3 DNA sequence: TGTGCCAGCAGCCGCCAGGGTGGCAATCAGCCCCAGCATTTT.

This chain uses TRBV18 with TRBJ1-4; no definite D call. V lost 4 bases, J lost 4 bases, and 10 bases lay in between. CDR1 KGHSH and CDR2 LQKENI come from the germline V gene. The CDR3 length is 14 residues. In DNA, the CDR3 is TGTGCCAGCTCACTCTTCCGGGATAATGAAAAACTGTTTTTT. Residues: CASSLFRDNEKLFF.

The chain joins TRBV18 to TRBJ1-6, with TRBD1 as a possible D gene (5 bases). The CDR3 consists of 15 residues. Germline values: CDR1 KGHSH, CDR2 LQKENI. V gave up 1 base and J gave up 7 bases, with 11 bases separating them. CDR3 coding DNA: TGTGCCAGCTCACCACGCGACAGCGAAAATTCACCCCTCCACTTT. Translating gives CASSPRDSENSPLHF.

A single count supports this clone. V and J are TRBV6-4 and TRBJ1-3, with D perhaps TRBD1 (6 bases). CDR1 is MRHNA, CDR2 SNTAGT, per germline. CDR3 length: 17 amino acids. V lost 2 bases, J lost 0 bases, and 14 bases lay in between. CDR3 in DNA: TGTGCCAGCAGTGACAGGACAGTGTCGAGCTCTGGAAACACCATATATTTT. This encodes CASSDRTVSSSGNTIYF.

The V call is TRBV10-3, the J call TRBJ2-1; 7 bases map to TRBD1. Germline V gene sequence: CDR1 ENHRY, CDR2 SYGVKD. V lost 4 bases to trimming and J lost 0 bases; unmatched junction nucleotides: 6. This CDR3 is built from 16 residues. CDR3 loop: CAISAQGKVSYNEQFF. Here the CDR3 DNA reads TGTGCCATCAGTGCACAGGGGAAGGTCTCCTACAATGAGCAGTTCTTC.

The chain joins TRBV2 to TRBJ1-1; D is unresolved. The CDR3 covers 12 residues. V was clipped by 8 bases and J by 6 bases, with 13 bases between them. Germline loops: CDR1 SNHLY, CDR2 FYNNEI. The CDR3 coding sequence is TGTGCCAGCCGTTACGAGGGTGCTGAAGCTTTCTTT. This codes for CASRYEGAEAFF.

V and J are TRBV5-1 and TRBJ2-7; 9 bases agree with TRBD1. V was clipped by 2 bases and J by 5 bases; unmatched bases: 5. CDR3 length: 14 residues. The germline V gene encodes CDR1 SGHRS and CDR2 YFSETQ. For the CDR3, the DNA is TGCGCCAGCAGCTTACGGACAGGGGACGACGAGCAGTACTTC. Its translation is CASSLRTGDDEQYF.

The rearrangement joins TRBV5-5 to TRBJ2-1, with 9 nucleotides matching TRBD1. Germline CDR1 reads SGHKS; CDR2 reads YYEKEE (reference sequence). The CDR3 totals 15 residues. V lost 4 bases to trimming and J lost 6 bases; unmatched junction nucleotides: 8. CDR3 residues: CASSRGQGRPNEQFF. In DNA, the CDR3 is TGTGCCAGCAGCCGAGGACAGGGGAGGCCCAATGAGCAGTTCTTC.

The table lists this clone with a count of one. The chain recombines TRBV4-1 with TRBJ1-1, with 8 bases identical to TRBD1. Germline V gene lookup returns CDR1 MGHRA and CDR2 YSYEKL. The CDR3 extends over 14 amino acids. The V and J ends lost 5 bases and 5 bases, in that order; junction bases with no gene match: 7. The CDR3 is CASSFTGGGTEAFF. Here the CDR3 DNA reads TGCGCCAGCAGCTTTACAGGGGGAGGGACTGAAGCTTTCTTT.

The chain is built from TRBV9 and TRBJ2-3; 7 nucleotides match TRBD2. Germline CDR1 and CDR2: SGDLS and YYNGEE. Germline trimming cut 0 bases from V and 5 bases from J; bases unmatched to any gene: 9. This CDR3 comprises 16 residues. The CDR3 loop reads CASSVEGGGVGDTQYF. CDR3 in DNA: TGTGCCAGCAGCGTAGAGGGCGGGGGAGTAGGAGATACGCAGTATTTT.

V and J are TRBV3-1 (or the pseudogene TRBV3-2) and TRBJ2-3, with TRBD2 matching over 11 bases. CDR3 size: 16 residues. CDR1 is LGHDT and CDR2 is YNNKEL in the germline V gene (reference sequence). The trim removed 0 bases at V and 6 bases at J, leaving 5 bases unmatched. The CDR3 loop is CASSQELAGVVDTQYF. The CDR3 DNA follows: TGTGCCAGCAGCCAAGAACTAGCGGGGGTGGTGGATACGCAGTATTTT.

This clone was found once. The J gene is TRBJ2-1, the V gene TRBV18, with a weak D call TRBD2 (5 bases). This CDR3 is 12 amino acids long. The germline gives CDR1 KGHSH, CDR2 LQKENI. V was shortened by 5 bases and J by 9 bases, with 11 bases between the two germline ends. The CDR3 sequence: CASSILGGEQFF. Here the CDR3 DNA reads TGTGCCAGCTCAATCCTAGGAGGTGAGCAGTTCTTC.

The rearrangement uses TRBV16 and TRBJ1-5; D possibly corresponds to TRBD1 (5 bases). Germline V gene sequence: CDR1 KGHSY, CDR2 FQNENV. The germline V and J ends were trimmed by 4 bases and 2 bases, with 15 bases remaining between them. The CDR3 runs to 16 residues. CDR3 region: CASSPWGDRRNQPQHF. CDR3 nucleotide sequence: TGTGCCAGCAGCCCCTGGGGGGATAGGCGCAATCAGCCCCAGCATTTT.

Worth noting for this clone: This may be a read error: a much more frequent sequence differs by one nucleotide. V gene TRBV4-1 combines with J gene TRBJ2-5, with 16 positions matching TRBD2. The CDR3 loop spans 19 amino acids. Germline V gene data show CDR1 as MGHRA and CDR2 as YSYEKL. CDR3 amino acids: CARSAPGTSGGAGQETQYF. CDR3 bases: TGCGCCCGCAGCGCGCCCGGGACTAGCGGGGGGGCGGGTCAAGAGACCCAGTACTTC.

The chain links TRBV11-2 to TRBJ1-6; possibly TRBD1 for D (6 bases). The germline V and J ends were trimmed by 5 bases and 10 bases, with 21 bases remaining between them. CDR1 is SGHAT and CDR2 is FQNNGV in the germline V gene. This CDR3 contains 16 residues. The CDR3 DNA is TGTGCCAGCAGCACAAGAACTTTAGGGGGGGGCTCACCCCTCCACTTT. It encodes CASSTRTLGGGSPLHF. The whole variable domain, filled in from reference TRBV11-2 and TRBJ1-6, reads EAGVAQSPRYKIIEKRQSVAFWCNPISGHATLYWYQQILGQGPKLLIQFQNNGVVDDSQLPKDRFSAERLKGVDSTLKIQPAKLEDSAVYLCASSTRTLGGGSPLHFGNGTRLTVT.

This rearrangement joins TRBV6-5 to TRBJ2-7, with D possibly matching TRBD1 (6 bases). Looked up from germline, CDR1 is MNHEY and CDR2 is SVGAGI. This CDR3 contains 14 residues. V lost 2 bases to trimming and J lost 1 base, with 9 bases between them. CDR3 DNA: TGTGCCAGCAGTTACGGGGGCGGTTCCTACGAGCAGTACTTC. Residues: CASSYGGGSYEQYF.

The rearrangement links TRBV7-8 to TRBJ1-1; TRBD1 agrees at 12 bases. Germline CDR1 is SGHVS and CDR2 is FQNEAQ. V was clipped by 5 bases and J by 3 bases; unmatched bases: 10. The CDR3 has 17 amino acids. CDR3 DNA sequence: TGTGCCAGCAGCACGAGGGACAGGGGGCGCGGCGACACTGAAGCTTTCTTT. It is translated as CASSTRDRGRGDTEAFF.

The chain has TRBV3-1 (or the pseudogene TRBV3-2) and TRBJ2-2, with 9 bases lining up with TRBD1. From germline, CDR1 is LGHDT and CDR2 YNNKEL (reference sequence). The junction had 4 bases not matched to a gene; V was cut back by 4 bases and J by 7 bases. The length of the CDR3 is 14 residues. The chain's CDR3 is CASSRDRGDGELFF. CDR3 nucleotide sequence: TGTGCCAGCAGCCGAGACAGGGGGGACGGGGAGCTGTTTTTT.

This chain connects TRBV5-1 to TRBJ2-5; TRBD1 aligns across 7 bases. The CDR3 has 14 amino acids. Germline lookup yields CDR1 SGHRS and CDR2 YFSETQ. Germline trimming cut 4 bases from V and 4 bases from J; bases unmatched to any gene: 7. This CDR3 reads CASSRWTGGETQYF. The CDR3 nucleotides read TGCGCCAGCAGCCGTTGGACAGGTGGAGAGACCCAGTACTTC. The complete variable domain, with remaining parts taken from reference TRBV5-1 and TRBJ2-5, reads KAGVTQTPRYLIKTRGQQVTLSCSPISGHRSVSWYQQTPGQGLQFLFEYFSETQRNKGNFPGRFSGRQFSNSRSEMNVSTLELGDSALYLCASSRWTGGETQYFGPGTRLLVL.

The rearrangement uses TRBV10-3 and TRBJ2-5; 9 nucleotides align to TRBD1. Germline V lookup: CDR1 ENHRY, CDR2 SYGVKD. This CDR3 comprises 17 residues. The J segment lost 2 bases and the V segment lost 2 bases, leaving 9 bases of the junction unmatched. CDR3 residues: CAISERGDRGFQETQYF. The CDR3 region has the DNA TGTGCCATCAGTGAGAGAGGTGACAGGGGGTTTCAAGAGACCCAGTACTTC.

V gene TRBV6-1 combines with J gene TRBJ1-5; 7 positions match TRBD1. CDR1 and CDR2 from the germline V gene are MNHNS and SASEGT. The CDR3 is 14 residues long. Unmatched junction bases numbered 3, after V lost 3 bases and J lost 4 bases. The CDR3 spells CASSEDRLNQPQHF. DNA for the CDR3: TGTGCCAGCAGTGAGGACAGGCTAAATCAGCCCCAGCATTTT.

A single count supports this clone. The V gene is TRBV3-1 (or the pseudogene TRBV3-2), the J gene TRBJ2-2; 16 nucleotides line up with TRBD2. Germline V lookup: CDR1 LGHDT, CDR2 YNNKEL (reference sequence). This CDR3 is 16 amino acids long. Unmatched junction bases numbered 2, after V lost 4 bases and J lost 6 bases. Written as DNA, the CDR3 is TGTGCCAGCAGCCCCGGGACTAGCGGGGGGGCCGGGGAGCTGTTTTTT. It codes for CASSPGTSGGAGELFF.

The chain's CDR3 is CASLPGGPQETQYF. The CDR3 DNA reads as TGTGCCAGCCTACCGGGGGGCCCCCAAGAGACCCAGTACTTC. This chain links TRBV6-5 with TRBJ2-5; a weak D match, TRBD2 (7 bases). The V and J ends lost 8 bases and 1 base respectively, with 14 bases between them. The CDR3 length is 14 residues. Germline V gene lookup returns CDR1 MNHEY and CDR2 SVGAGI.